The rows below give T cell receptor beta chains drawn from one sample of a study of molecular identifiers for immune sequencing clone quantification. TCRdb analysed the PCR reads with MiXCR anew, one entry per CDR3 protein. The sample carries approximately 590,000 distinct CDR3 sequences, 25% recorded once. Sequencing was done on a sample of naive CD8+ T cells from blood, with Jurkat cell RNA spiked in. The receptors here all came from a human donor in good health. Some libraries in this study had Jurkat cell RNA spiked in. CDR3s include the opening cysteine and the closing phenylalanine or tryptophan. D genes are given only for firm matches.

V | D | CDR3
TRBV28 | TRBD1 | CASSFGTGEEETQYF
TRBV27 | - | CASSPEPGEAYEQYF
TRBV7-9 | - | CASSLYDGELFF
TRBV25-1 | TRBD2 | CASSEYRLAGDTDTQYF
TRBV7-2 | - | CASSFETSSYEQYF
TRBV4-3 | - | CASSQDWLRGREKLFF
TRBV4-3 | TRBD2 | CASSQDYGGGPFFEQYF
TRBV14 | TRBD2 | CASSQTTASGSTDTQYF
TRBV7-3 | TRBD1 | CASSLMGQQDSPLHF
TRBV20-1 | - | CSARAVLASSSYNEQFF
TRBV28 | - | CASSSPFAAGAYNEQFF
TRBV20-1 | - | CSAYPSDRELTDTQYF
TRBV28 | TRBD1 | CASSLQPSGTGGEESSGYSF
TRBV14 | - | CASNSGFDEQFF
TRBV6-6 | - | CASSYPTRESTANYGYTF
TRBV15 | TRBD1 | CATSSGTGTVKAYNSPLHF
TRBV7-9 | TRBD2 | CASSSNRLAGVYEQYF
TRBV7-9 | - | CASSFVASYYEQYF
TRBV4-1 | - | CASSTRRGLSSYEQYF
TRBV4-1 | - | CASSPRGGVVGYTF